The clone carrying this T cell receptor (beta chain) was counted only a few times. Its specificity is not known. With random hexamers, reverse transcription was performed on about 0.45 to 1 ug of RNA. TCRdb re-derived calls from the immunoSEQ multiplex PCR reads in MiXCR, one entry per CDR3 protein. The sample consists of about 190,000 distinct CDR3 sequences, about 94% of them appearing once. These data originate in a study of CD8 T cells in Susac syndrome. Findings and caveats of the study: Expansion of clones was not seen in the CD4+ T cell repertoires of Susac syndrome.

This clonotype was sampled from a human donor with Susac syndrome. What was sequenced was CD4+ T cells from PBMCs.

The CDR3 reads CASSTEPGWGTEAFF. The CDR3 DNA reads as TGCGCCAGCAGCACCGAACCGGGATGGGGCACTGAAGCTTTCTTT. The chain recombines TRBV5-1 with TRBJ1-1; no clear D gene. The ends were cut back, 4 bases at V and 4 bases at J, with 17 bases in the middle. The CDR3 consists of 15 residues. The V gene's germline CDR1 is SGHRS and CDR2 YFSETQ. Looking up the rest from reference TRBV5-1 and TRBJ1-1 gives the full variable domain: KAGVTQTPRYLIKTRGQQVTLSCSPISGHRSVSWYQQTPGQGLQFLFEYFSETQRNKGNFPGRFSGRQFSNSRSEMNVSTLELGDSALYLCASSTEPGWGTEAFFGQGTRLTVV.